The clone carrying this T cell receptor beta chain was seen only once. The treatment: about 20 received Ad26.COV2.S at low or high dose, single or two shots; about 5 received placebo; per-sample allocation not given. It was on day 63 after the first vaccine or placebo injection that samples were taken. CDR1 is SEHNR, CDR2 FQNEAQ, per germline (reference sequence). V was clipped by 5 bases and J by 3 bases, with 19 bases between them. CDR3 length equals 16 residues. These data are taken from a study of Ad26.COV2.S vaccination and SARS-CoV-2 variants. Profiling relied on immunoSEQ multiplex PCR, and the TCRdb table lists in-frame clones only, not all of them. The sample records over 400,000 clones, nearly 90% being singletons.

The source material was peripheral blood, sampled in a trial of Ad26.COV2.S vaccine versus placebo. This receptor was identified in a person between 18 and 65 years old who received the Ad26.COV2.S COVID-19 vaccine or a placebo. This sequence joins TRBV7-9 and TRBJ2-5; weak D call: TRBD2 (6 bases). The CDR3 sequence is CASSRVRDLKKETQYF. Written as DNA, the CDR3 is TGTGCCAGCAGCCGGGTTAGGGACTTAAAGAAAGAGACCCAGTACTTC.